A selection of T cell receptor beta chains follows, all from one sample in a study of blood T cell repertoires in COVID-19. The method was immunoSEQ multiplex PCR; TCRdb's version includes in-frame clones alone and lacks a portion of them. This table holds about 180,000 clones, 75% to 90% found once. The sequenced sample consisted of PBMCs or T cells enriched from blood (not recorded which). The receptors derive from a man aged 35-49 years who had recovered from COVID-19. The CDR3 runs from the conserved cysteine through the conserved F or W. The order of the fields is V gene, J gene, D gene, clone size, CDR3 DNA, CDR3 protein. The D gene is left open where the match is weak. Not all rows give a size; the values are once, few, many and, for expanded clones, a class.

>TRBV19|TRBJ2-1|.|.
TGTGCCAGTAGTATTTCGTCTGAGCAGTTCTTC
CASSISSEQFF
>TRBV30|TRBJ1-3|.|.
TGTGCCTGGAGTGCCTCTTATAGCGGCTCTGGAAACACCATATATTTT
CAWSASYSGSGNTIYF
>TRBV2|TRBJ1-2|.|.
TGTGCCAGCAGACCAACGGACGCGGGAAACTATGGCTACACCTTC
CASRPTDAGNYGYTF
>TRBV19|TRBJ2-1|TRBD1|.
TGTGCCAGTAGTGAGGATACAGGGGGAAGTCACCCGGGTGAGCAGTTCTTC
CASSEDTGGSHPGEQFF
>TRBV28|TRBJ2-5|.|.
TGTGCCAGCAGTTTGGCAGGGATGGGAGAGACCCAGTACTTC
CASSLAGMGETQYF
>TRBV9|TRBJ2-7|TRBD1|.
TGTGCCAGCAGCCGGACAGGGGTCGAGCAGTACTTC
CASSRTGVEQYF
>TRBV7-9|TRBJ1-6|.|.
TGTGCCAGCAGTCGCGGACAGTACAATTCACCCCTCCACTTT
CASSRGQYNSPLHF
>TRBV6-5|TRBJ1-2|.|.
TGTGCCAGCAGTAAGGGGGAGACCTTATATGGCTACACCTTC
CASSKGETLYGYTF
>TRBV2|TRBJ1-6|.|many
TGTGCCAGCCATTCTCGACATACTAATTCACCCCTCCACTTT
CASHSRHTNSPLHF
>TRBV4-2|TRBJ2-1|.|.
TGTGCCAGCAGCCAAGCGGTTACCGGGACTCAGAATGAGCAGTTCTTC
CASSQAVTGTQNEQFF
>TRBV6-1|TRBJ1-6|TRBD1|.
TGTGCCAGCAGTGAAATAAGGGACAGGGTTTCACCCCTCCACTTT
CASSEIRDRVSPLHF
>TRBV18|TRBJ1-5|TRBD1|.
TGTGCCAGCTCACAACAGGGGAAGGGGCAGCCCCAGCATTTT
CASSQQGKGQPQHF
>TRBV5-1|TRBJ1-2|TRBD1|.
TGCGCCAGCAGGGTGGGACAGGGTCCCTATGGCTACACCTTC
CASRVGQGPYGYTF
>TRBV19|TRBJ1-3|.|many
TGTGCCAGTAGTATGGCAGGGACCATATATTTT
CASSMAGTIYF
>TRBV5-1|TRBJ1-2|.|few
TGCGCCAGCAGCCGTCGGGAGACCGATGGCTACACCTTC
CASSRRETDGYTF
>TRBV21-1|TRBJ1-4|.|.
TGTGCCAGCAGCAAAGGCGGGGGACAAGTATTTTTCCCAACTAATGAAAAACTGTTTTTT
CASSKGGGQVFFPTNEKLFF
>TRBV28|TRBJ2-7|.|.
TGTGCCAGCAGTTTACCAGTCCGGGACTCTTCCTACGAGCAGTACTTC
CASSLPVRDSSYEQYF
>TRBV18|TRBJ1-1|.|.
TGTGCCAGCTCACCACCGAGCAGGCCGAACACTGAAGCTTTCTTT
CASSPPSRPNTEAFF
>TRBV21-1|TRBJ1-6|.|.
TGTGCCCGAGAGGGTACACCCCTCCACTTT
CAREGTPLHF
>TRBV13|TRBJ2-3|.|.
TGTGCCAGCAGCTTAAGACAGATCGGCACAGATACGCAGTATTTT
CASSLRQIGTDTQYF
>TRBV15|TRBJ1-2|TRBD1|.
TGTGCCACCACCCCGGGACAGGGGGGCTATGGCTACATCTTC
CATTPGQGGYGYIF
>TRBV7-9|TRBJ2-2|.|.
TGTGCCAGCAGCTTGACAGCCACCGGGGAGCTGTTTTTT
CASSLTATGELFF
>TRBV5-6|TRBJ2-5|TRBD2|.
TGTGCCAGCAGCTTGGTACTAAGCGGGGGCAGTTTAAAGACCCAGTACTTC
CASSLVLSGGSLKTQYF
>TRBV3-1/TRBV3-2|TRBJ2-7|.|.
TGTGCCAGCAGCCAAGAGGCCAGGCAGCAGTACTTC
CASSQEARQQYF
>TRBV7-8|TRBJ2-7|TRBD1|.
TGTGCCAGCAGCTTGTTCTCCGGGACAGGGGTCACCTACGAGCAGTACTTC
CASSLFSGTGVTYEQYF
>TRBV5-1|TRBJ2-7|TRBD1|few
TGCGCCAGCAGCTCTACTGACAGGGGATTCTACGAGCAGTACTTC
CASSSTDRGFYEQYF
>TRBV7-9|TRBJ2-1|.|.
TGTGCCAGCAGCGGGACTGACTACAATGAGCAGTTCTTC
CASSGTDYNEQFF